The clone carrying this TCR beta chain was observed a handful of times. Its antigen is not identified. CDR3 length: 13 residues. V dropped 0 bases and J dropped 4 bases, with 6 bases sitting between them. Germline loops: CDR1 MGHRA, CDR2 YSYEKL. The data derive from a study of cytomegalovirus exposure and HLA in healthy donors. Study outcomes and limitations: It was shown in a later analysis that HLA-associated TCR beta chains were more clonally expanded than other, equally common chains. Later on, a genetic analysis was performed. It linked a missense variant in DCLRE1C with V- and J-gene trimming of TCR beta. Highly shared variants forming one cluster were likely a sequencing artifact.

In the PCR, 60 Vbeta and 13 Jbeta primers were used. Method: immunoSEQ multiplex PCR; TCRdb's copy keeps in-frame clones and lacks some. The data show around 170,000 clones, about 82% seen once. Nominally healthy donors were sampled, though unrecorded immune exposures were likely. The sequenced sample consisted of PBMCs. This chain connects TRBV4-1 to TRBJ1-2; D might be TRBD1 (5 bases). The sequence derives from a young man in good health and CMV-seronegative. CDR3 protein: CASSQETAYGYTF. CDR3 nucleotide sequence: TGCGCCAGCAGCCAAGAGACAGCCTATGGCTACACCTTC.